This TCR beta chain was identified in a study of blood T cell repertoires in COVID-19. Study-wide background: The samples span acute and convalescent COVID-19 from the United States, Italy and Spain.

Sequenced by immunoSEQ multiplex PCR; TCRdb stores in-frame clones only, minus some. The data contain about 240,000 clones, approximately 83% of them seen just once; the ten biggest clones take up around 3%. Germline V gene sequence: CDR1 SGHRS, CDR2 YFSETQ. The V and J ends lost 4 bases and 2 bases respectively, with 19 bases between them. The CDR3 contains 16 residues. The sample comprised PBMCs or T cells enriched from blood (not recorded which). The sequence was obtained from a woman in her forties with acute COVID-19. The rearrangement links TRBV5-1 to TRBJ2-7, with D possibly being TRBD2 (6 bases). The CDR3 bases are TGCGCCAGCAGCCCAGACCCGGGACTTAGGGCCTACGAGCAGTACTTC. Its translation is CASSPDPGLRAYEQYF.